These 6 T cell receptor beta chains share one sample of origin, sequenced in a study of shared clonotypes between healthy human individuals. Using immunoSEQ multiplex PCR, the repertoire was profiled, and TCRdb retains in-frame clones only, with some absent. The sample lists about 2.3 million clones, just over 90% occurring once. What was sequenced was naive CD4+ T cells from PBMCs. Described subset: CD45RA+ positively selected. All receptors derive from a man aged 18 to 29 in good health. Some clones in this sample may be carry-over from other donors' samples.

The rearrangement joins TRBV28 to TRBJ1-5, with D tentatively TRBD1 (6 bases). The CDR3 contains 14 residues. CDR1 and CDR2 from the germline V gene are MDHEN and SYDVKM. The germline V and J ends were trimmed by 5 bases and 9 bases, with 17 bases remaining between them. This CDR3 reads CASSPRGAASPQHF. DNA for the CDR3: TGTGCCAGCAGTCCCCGGGGGGCCGCATCGCCCCAGCATTTT. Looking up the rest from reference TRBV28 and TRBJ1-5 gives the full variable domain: DVKVTQSSRYLVKRTGEKVFLECVQDMDHENMFWYRQDPGLGLRLIYFSYDVKMKEKGDIPEGYSVSREKKERFSLILESASTNQTSMYLCASSPRGAASPQHFGDGTRLSIL.

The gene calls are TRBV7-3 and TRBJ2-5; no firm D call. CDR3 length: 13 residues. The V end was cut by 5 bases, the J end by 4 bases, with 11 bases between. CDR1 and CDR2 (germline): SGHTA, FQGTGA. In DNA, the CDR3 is TGTGCCAGCAGCCGCGAACCTTCAGAGACCCAGTACTTC. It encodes CASSREPSETQYF.

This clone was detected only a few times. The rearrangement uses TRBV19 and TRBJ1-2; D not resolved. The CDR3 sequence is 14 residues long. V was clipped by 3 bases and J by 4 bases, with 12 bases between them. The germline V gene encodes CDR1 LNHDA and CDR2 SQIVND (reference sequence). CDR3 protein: CASSIFPTPYGYTF. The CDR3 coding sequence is TGTGCCAGTAGTATCTTCCCTACCCCCTATGGCTACACCTTC.

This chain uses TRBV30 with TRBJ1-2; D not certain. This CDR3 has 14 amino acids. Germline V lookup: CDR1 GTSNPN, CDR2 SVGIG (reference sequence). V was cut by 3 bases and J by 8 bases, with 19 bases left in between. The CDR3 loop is CAWSQASASEGYTF. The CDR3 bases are TGTGCCTGGAGCCAGGCGAGCGCCTCTGAGGGCTACACCTTC.

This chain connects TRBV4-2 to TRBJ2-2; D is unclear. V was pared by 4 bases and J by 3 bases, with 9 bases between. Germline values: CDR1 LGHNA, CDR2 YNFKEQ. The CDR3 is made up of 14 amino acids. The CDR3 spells CASSPQQDTGELFF. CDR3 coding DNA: TGTGCCAGCAGCCCGCAGCAGGACACCGGGGAGCTGTTTTTT.

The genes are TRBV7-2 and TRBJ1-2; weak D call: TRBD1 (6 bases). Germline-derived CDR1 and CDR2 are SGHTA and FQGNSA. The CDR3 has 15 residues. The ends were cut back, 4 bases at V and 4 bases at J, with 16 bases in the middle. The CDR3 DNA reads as TGTGCCAGCAGCTCATTGGGGGGGCCTAGCTATGGCTACACCTTC. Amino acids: CASSSLGGPSYGYTF.